A selection of T cell receptor beta chains follows, all from one sample in a study of blood T cell repertoires in COVID-19. Produced via immunoSEQ multiplex PCR; TCRdb's table is partial and in-frame only. In the table there are approximately 63,000 clones, around 88% of which are singletons. Sequenced: peripheral blood. These receptors were collected from a woman at least 80 years old with active COVID-19. Both conserved end residues are part of each CDR3. Each record gives: V gene, J gene, clone size, D gene, CDR3 protein, CDR3 DNA. D genes are given only for firm matches. Some rows have no size entry. The others give once, few or many, or a class for an expanded clone.

TRBV6-5	TRBJ1-5	-	TRBD1	CASSWRTGRSGQPQHF	TGTGCCAGCAGTTGGAGGACAGGGAGGTCGGGTCAGCCCCAGCATTTT
TRBV6-5	TRBJ1-6	-	TRBD1	CASSRQGIDSPLHF	TGTGCCAGCAGTCGACAGGGTATAGATTCACCCCTCCACTTT
TRBV30	TRBJ2-3	-	-	CAWSRQADTQYF	TGTGCCTGGAGTCGTCAGGCAGATACGCAGTATTTT
TRBV10-3	TRBJ1-2	-	-	CAISGGGNYGYTF	TGTGCCATCAGTGGGGGGGGTAACTATGGCTACACCTTC
TRBV28	TRBJ1-2	-	TRBD1	CASSLPGGNYGYTF	TGTGCCAGCAGTTTGCCAGGGGGTAACTATGGCTACACCTTC
TRBV24-1	TRBJ2-1	-	TRBD1	CATSDRQGRSYNEQFF	TGTGCCACCAGTGATCGACAGGGGAGGTCCTACAATGAGCAGTTCTTC
TRBV28	TRBJ2-7	-	TRBD2	CASRSGTIWQDEQYF	TGTGCCAGCAGGTCTGGGACTATCTGGCAGGACGAGCAGTACTTC
TRBV7-9	TRBJ1-6	-	TRBD1	CASSRDSSPLHF	TGTGCCAGCAGCCGGGACAGTTCACCCCTCCACTTT
TRBV7-2	TRBJ2-5	-	TRBD1	CASSLRTGARETQYF	TGTGCCAGCAGCTTAAGGACAGGGGCTCGAGAGACCCAGTACTTC
TRBV11-3	TRBJ2-7	-	TRBD2	CASIFAQRGIHHYEQYF	TGTGCCAGCATCTTTGCCCAGCGGGGGATCCATCACTACGAGCAGTACTTC
TRBV11-2	TRBJ2-3	once	-	CASSLAGTDTQYF	TGTGCCAGCAGCTTAGCGGGCACAGATACGCAGTATTTT
TRBV11-2	TRBJ2-7	-	TRBD2	CASSPGSGGSLSYEQYF	TGTGCCAGCAGCCCAGGCAGCGGGGGGTCCCTATCCTACGAGCAGTACTTC
TRBV7-8	TRBJ1-2	-	-	CASSSTGFAYGYTF	TGTGCCAGCAGCTCAACAGGGTTTGCCTATGGCTACACCTTC
TRBV10-1	TRBJ1-1	-	TRBD1	CASSESTRARGQMNTEAFF	TGCGCCAGCAGTGAGTCGACTCGGGCCAGGGGGCAAATGAACACTGAAGCTTTCTTT
TRBV15	TRBJ2-3	-	TRBD2	CATSRDTLAGGKHTQYF	TGTGCCACCAGCAGAGACACCCTAGCGGGGGGGAAGCATACGCAGTATTTT
TRBV6-2/TRBV6-3	TRBJ1-1	-	-	CASSYPPQGNTEAFF	TGTGCCAGCAGTTACCCCCCGCAGGGGAACACTGAAGCTTTCTTT
TRBV3-1/TRBV3-2	TRBJ2-5	few	-	CASSPYSTETQYF	TGTGCCAGCAGCCCATATAGCACAGAGACCCAGTACTTC
TRBV7-9	TRBJ1-2	-	-	CASSYPTATNYGYTF	TGTGCCAGCAGCTATCCGACAGCAACTAACTATGGCTACACCTTC
TRBV6-1	TRBJ1-6	-	-	CASSEVKGRWTANSPLHF	TGTGCCAGCAGTGAAGTTAAAGGTCGGTGGACAGCCAATTCACCCCTCCACTTT
TRBV19	TRBJ1-2	-	TRBD1	CASSPKEGANGYTF	TGTGCCAGTAGCCCCAAGGAGGGGGCGAACGGCTACACCTTC
TRBV11-2	TRBJ2-7	-	TRBD2	CASRRLAGEQYF	TGTGCCAGCAGACGACTAGCCGGCGAGCAGTACTTC
TRBV13	TRBJ2-3	-	TRBD1	CASSLWTGSGKDTQYF	TGTGCCAGCAGCTTGTGGACAGGGTCTGGGAAAGATACGCAGTATTTT
TRBV7-9	TRBJ2-1	once	TRBD2	CASSLVAGGSEQFF	TGTGCCAGCAGCTTAGTAGCGGGGGGGAGTGAGCAGTTCTTC
TRBV7-3	TRBJ2-7	-	-	CASSQQGGYEQYF	TGTGCCAGCAGCCAACAGGGGGGGTACGAGCAGTACTTC
TRBV5-4	TRBJ2-4	-	TRBD1	CASSGIPGQNLGAQYF	TGTGCCAGCAGCGGGATACCGGGACAGAATCTCGGGGCCCAGTACTTC
TRBV7-2	TRBJ2-7	-	-	CASSFQGGGIYEQYF	TGTGCCAGCAGCTTCCAAGGAGGGGGCATCTACGAGCAGTACTTC
TRBV28	TRBJ1-1	-	-	CASSASPPGTEAFF	TGTGCCAGCAGTGCATCCCCCCCGGGGACTGAAGCTTTCTTT
TRBV2	TRBJ2-7	once	-	CASSGRRGSGEQYF	TGTGCCAGCAGTGGAAGGAGGGGATCTGGCGAGCAGTACTTC
TRBV9	TRBJ2-1	-	-	CASSPRGVSSYNEQFF	TGTGCCAGCAGCCCGCGGGGAGTTAGCTCCTACAATGAGCAGTTCTTC